The 5 T cell receptor beta chains given below trace back to one sample, sequenced in a study of early T cells in non-severe SARS-CoV-2 infection. TCRdb re-analysed the 5' RACE reads in MiXCR, keeping a single row per CDR3 protein. The profile shows tens of thousands of distinct CDR3 sequences, more than 10% of them singletons. Sequencing used whole blood, obtained at baseline. Receptors were obtained from an adult who was a healthcare worker with PCR-confirmed SARS-CoV-2 infection or an uninfected control (not recorded which).

This clonotype was counted at least ten times. The gene calls are TRBV27 and TRBJ2-6; D is unresolved. V lost 7 bases, J lost 3 bases, and 7 bases lay in between. The CDR3 has 13 residues. Germline CDR1 and CDR2: MNHEY and SMNVEV (reference sequence). This chain's CDR3 is CASKLNGANVLTF. The CDR3 DNA is TGTGCCAGCAAGCTGAATGGGGCCAACGTCCTGACTTTC. The whole variable domain, filled in from reference TRBV27 and TRBJ2-6, reads EAQVTQNPRYLITVTGKKLTVTCSQNMNHEYMSWYRQDPGLGLRQIYYSMNVEVTDKGDVPEGYKVSRKEKRNFPLILESPSPNQTSLYFCASKLNGANVLTFGAGSRLTVL.

Only a few counts were recorded for this clonotype. This chain joins TRBV29-1 and TRBJ2-3; TRBD2 agrees at 8 bases. Trimming removed 7 bases from V and 1 base from J; junction bases left unmatched: 7. The CDR3 is 14 residues long. The V gene's germline CDR1 is SQVTM and CDR2 ANQGSEA. The CDR3 nucleotides read TGCAGCGCAGAGCGGGGGCTCGGCACAGATACGCAGTATTTT. It codes for CSAERGLGTDTQYF.

There are many counts of this clonotype. The rearrangement joins TRBV5-1 to TRBJ2-5; 9 nucleotides align to TRBD1. The CDR3 sequence is 14 residues long. Germline trimming cut 4 bases from V and 5 bases from J; bases unmatched to any gene: 6. Germline V gene lookup returns CDR1 SGHRS and CDR2 YFSETQ. The CDR3 sequence: CASSPGQGPETQYF. The CDR3 bases are TGCGCCAGCAGCCCGGGACAGGGTCCGGAGACCCAGTACTTC.

CDR3 nucleotide sequence: TGTGCCAGCATTTCGGGACAGGGGGGGAAGACCCAGTACTTC. It is translated as CASISGQGGKTQYF. J is TRBJ2-5 and V is TRBV6-5; 11 bases match TRBD1. V shed 7 bases, J shed 6 bases, and the junction held 7 bases outside the gene matches. Germline V CDR1 and CDR2: MNHEY, SVGAGI. This CDR3 is built from 14 residues.

The chain joins TRBV5-1 to TRBJ2-5; D unresolved. Trimming stripped 4 bases from V and 2 bases from J, with 6 bases between. Germline loops: CDR1 SGHRS, CDR2 YFSETQ. The CDR3 contains 12 residues. CDR3 DNA: TGCGCCAGCAGCCGTCTGCAAGAGACCCAGTACTTC. Translated: CASSRLQETQYF.